These 23 T cell receptor beta chains came from one sample sequenced in a study of low-dose radiotherapy and immunotherapy resistance in tumors. Documented time point: before trial treatment. With TRAV- and TRBV-specific primers, first-strand cDNA was made, covering the alpha and beta chains. A roughly 19-cycle PCR with a constant-region primer and V-primer adapter amplified TCRs. Each CDR3 protein gets one entry after TCRdb re-called the reads with MiXCR. The sample includes some 57,000 distinct CDR3 sequences, approximately 25% of them seen just once. This sample comprised PBMCs, obtained before treatment. The receptors originated from a male donor with prostate cancer.

This clonotype was seen ten or more times. The rearrangement uses TRBV29-1 and TRBJ1-1; D perhaps matches TRBD1 (5 bases). V lost 4 bases, J lost 5 bases, and 11 bases lay in between. Germline-derived CDR1 and CDR2 are SQVTM and ANQGSEA. CDR3 length equals 12 residues. The CDR3 is CSVATDRTEAFF. As DNA, the CDR3 is TGCAGCGTTGCAACTGACAGAACTGAAGCTTTCTTT. Full variable domain (remainder filled in from reference TRBV29-1 and TRBJ1-1): SAVISQKPSRDICQRGTSLTIQCQVDSQVTMMFWYRQQPGQSLTLIATANQGSEATYESGFVIDKFPISRPNLTFSTLTVSNMSPEDSSIYLCSVATDRTEAFFGQGTRLTVV.

Within the sample, this clonotype is medium-sized. CDR3: CASSLTEGYEQFF. The CDR3 bases are TGTGCCAGCAGCTTGACAGAGGGGTATGAGCAGTTCTTC. The chain couples TRBV5-4 to TRBJ2-1, with D perhaps being TRBD1 or TRBD2 (5 bases each). The germline V gene has CDR1 SGHNT and CDR2 YYREEE (reference sequence). With 1 base removed from V and 8 bases from J, the gap between germline ends came to 10 bases. The CDR3 is made up of 13 amino acids.

In the case of this clonotype: This may stem from a read error, because a much larger clone lies one nucleotide away. V usage is TRBV4-2 and J usage is TRBJ2-7, with D unresolved. Germline values: CDR1 LGHNA, CDR2 YNFKEQ. This CDR3 comprises 14 residues. V was shortened by 5 bases and J by 0 bases, with 11 bases between the two germline ends. The CDR3 protein is CASSFRNNSYEQYF. As DNA, the CDR3 is TGTGCCAGCAGCTTCCGGAACAACTCCTACGAGCAGTACTTC.

This clonotype was recorded many times. This chain links TRBV20-1 with TRBJ2-5; 11 bases fit TRBD2. CDR1 DFQATT and CDR2 SNEGSKA come from the germline V gene (reference sequence). This CDR3 region has 13 residues. V lost 4 bases and J lost 5; bases outside the gene matches: 3. The CDR3 is CSATLAGAETQYF. The CDR3 nucleotides read TGCAGTGCTACACTAGCGGGAGCGGAGACCCAGTACTTC.

The table lists this clonotype with many counts. The genes are TRBV6-2 or TRBV6-3 and TRBJ1-1; no clear D. Germline V gene sequence: CDR1 MNHEY, CDR2 SVGEGT. The CDR3 loop spans 14 amino acids. The V end lost 4 bases, the J end lost 6 bases, and 15 bases lay between the germline ends. The CDR3 region is CASSSTTESAEAFF. CDR3 nucleotide sequence: TGTGCCAGCAGTTCCACGACCGAGAGCGCTGAAGCTTTCTTT.

This clonotype was counted ten times or more. J is TRBJ2-1 and V is TRBV5-1; 8 bases agree with TRBD2. The ends lost 0 bases at V and 10 bases at J; junction bases unmatched: 6. Germline-derived CDR1 and CDR2 are SGHRS and YFSETQ. The CDR3 runs to 14 residues. Here the CDR3 DNA reads TGCGCCAGCAGCTTGGACGGGAGGGCCGTCGAGCAGTTCTTC. The encoded protein is CASSLDGRAVEQFF.

This clonotype appeared many times. The V and J genes are TRBV30 and TRBJ2-5; maybe TRBD2 (5 bases). The CDR3 has 13 residues. V dropped 1 base and J dropped 3 bases, with 9 bases sitting between them. CDR1 is GTSNPN, CDR2 SVGIG, per germline (reference sequence). The CDR3 here is CAWSATRKETQYF. DNA for the CDR3: TGTGCCTGGAGTGCCACTAGGAAAGAGACCCAGTACTTC. Using reference TRBV30 and TRBJ2-5 for the parts outside the CDR3, the full variable domain is SQTIHQWPATLVQPVGSPLSLECTVEGTSNPNLYWYRQAAGRGLQLLFYSVGIGQISSEVPQNLSASRPQDRQFILSSKKLLLSDSGFYLCAWSATRKETQYFGPGTRLLVL.

A word on this clonotype: This may arise from a read error, as a much more abundant clone is one base away. V and J are TRBV3-1 and TRBJ1-1; 7 nucleotides align to TRBD1. The V gene end was trimmed by 2 bases and the J gene end by 6 bases; junction bases not matched to a gene: 9. Germline lookup yields CDR1 LGHDT and CDR2 YNNKEL (reference sequence). The CDR3 extends over 15 amino acids. The CDR3 bases are TGTGCCAGCAGCCAAACCGGGGCAGGGGGGTCTGAAGCTTTCTTT. Translation gives CASSQTGAGGSEAFF.

This clonotype was counted many times. The rearrangement links TRBV7-2 to TRBJ2-7; 7 nucleotides agree with TRBD1. This CDR3 has 15 amino acids. V dropped 5 bases and J dropped 3; count of bases not matched to a gene: 10. CDR1 is SGHTA and CDR2 is FQGNSA in the germline V gene. The CDR3 loop reads CASSAPDRANYEQYF. The DNA for the CDR3 is TGTGCCAGCAGCGCCCCCGACAGGGCCAACTACGAGCAGTACTTC.

This clonotype was picked up a small number of times. The chain uses TRBV4-2 and TRBJ2-1, with 14 positions matching TRBD2. The CDR3 sequence is 16 residues long. Per the germline V gene, CDR1 is LGHNA and CDR2 is YNFKEQ. V shed 6 bases and J 7 bases; nucleotides not matched to a gene: 8. The CDR3 coding sequence is TGTGCCAGCAGTCTAACCGGGACTAGCGGGAGAAATGAGCAGTTCTTC. This gives the protein CASSLTGTSGRNEQFF.

This clonotype was found once. This chain uses TRBV6-5 with TRBJ2-5, with D unclear. The CDR3 sequence is 14 residues long. Trimming stripped 0 bases from V and 1 base from J, with 6 bases between. Germline CDR1 is MNHEY and CDR2 is SVGAGI. In DNA form, the CDR3 reads TGTGCCAGCAGTTACTCGCTTCTCCAAGAGACCCAGTACTTC. This gives the protein CASSYSLLQETQYF.

In this sample, this clonotype turned up a few times. This chain links TRBV6-6 with TRBJ2-3; 8 bases match TRBD2. Looked up from germline, CDR1 is MNHNY and CDR2 is SVGAGI (reference sequence). The CDR3 is 15 residues long. Germline trimming cut 4 bases from V and 7 bases from J; bases unmatched to any gene: 10. The CDR3 DNA reads TGTGCCAGCAGTTTACCGGGACTAGGGCAATATACGCAGTATTTT. Translating it yields CASSLPGLGQYTQYF.

J is TRBJ2-1 and V is TRBV19, with D maybe TRBD2 (5 bases). Trimming pared 9 bases from V and 9 bases from J, leaving 9 bases between. CDR3 length: 10 residues. Germline V gives CDR1 LNHDA, CDR2 SQIVND (reference sequence). The CDR3 here is CASGLAEQFF. The CDR3, as DNA: TGTGCCAGCGGACTCGCTGAGCAGTTCTTC.

There are many counts of this clonotype. This chain connects TRBV6-2 or TRBV6-3 to TRBJ2-3; the D gene is possibly TRBD1 (5 bases). This CDR3 region has 16 residues. With 4 bases removed from V and 1 base from J, the gap between germline ends came to 15 bases. CDR1 and CDR2 (germline): MNHEY, SVGEGT. As DNA, the CDR3 is TGTGCCAGCAGTTGGGGCGGTAGGGGTGGCACAGATACGCAGTATTTT. The encoded protein is CASSWGGRGGTDTQYF.

This chain connects TRBV6-2 or TRBV6-3 to TRBJ2-5, with D possibly being TRBD2 (7 bases). The V and J ends lost 8 bases and 4 bases respectively, with 17 bases between them. Germline assignment: CDR1 MNHEY and CDR2 SVGEGT. CDR3 length: 14 residues. The CDR3: CASSRGGRSETQYF. CDR3 bases: TGTGCCAGCTCGAGGGGGGGCAGGTCAGAGACCCAGTACTTC.

This clonotype was detected only a few times. This chain joins TRBV10-3 and TRBJ1-2; TRBD1 agrees at 8 bases. The CDR3 is made up of 14 amino acids. J gave up 3 bases and V 6 bases, and 6 bases lay outside the gene matches. Germline V lookup: CDR1 ENHRY, CDR2 SYGVKD. The CDR3 loop is CAIRTGQEYYGYTF. The CDR3 region has the DNA TGTGCCATCAGGACGGGACAGGAATACTATGGCTACACCTTC.

The chain recombines TRBV7-2 with TRBJ2-3, with D hard to call. The germline V gene has CDR1 SGHTA and CDR2 FQGNSA. CDR3 length: 13 residues. Trimming removed 5 bases from V and 2 bases from J, with 8 bases in between. CDR3 residues: CASSTTTTDTQYF. In DNA form, the CDR3 reads TGTGCCAGCAGCACCACTACCACAGATACGCAGTATTTT.

This clonotype was seen many times. The rearrangement links TRBV6-2 or TRBV6-3 to TRBJ2-1, with a tentative D call TRBD1 (6 bases). CDR1 is MNHEY, CDR2 SVGEGT, per germline. The CDR3 runs to 15 residues. Trimming cost V 5 bases and J 3 bases, with 14 bases left between them. CDR3 protein: CASSRDNRDYNEQFF. The CDR3 DNA reads as TGTGCCAGCAGTCGAGACAACAGGGACTACAATGAGCAGTTCTTC.

This clonotype was seen repeatedly, ten times or more. This chain uses TRBV11-2 with TRBJ1-1, with a tentative D call TRBD1 (6 bases). Trimming took 6 bases from V and 6 from J, leaving 20 bases between them. The CDR3 is 15 residues long. Germline V lookup: CDR1 SGHAT, CDR2 FQNNGV. CDR3 residues: CASRAGGALTAEAFF. CDR3 in DNA: TGTGCCAGCAGAGCGGGGGGGGCACTAACCGCTGAAGCTTTCTTT. The full variable domain, in which reference TRBV11-2 and TRBJ1-1 provide the parts outside the CDR3, is EAGVAQSPRYKIIEKRQSVAFWCNPISGHATLYWYQQILGQGPKLLIQFQNNGVVDDSQLPKDRFSAERLKGVDSTLKIQPAKLEDSAVYLCASRAGGALTAEAFFGQGTRLTVV.

This clonotype was seen ten or more times. Here the CDR3 reads CASSEGPLNEQFF. The CDR3 nucleotides are TGTGCCAGCAGTGAAGGACCCCTCAATGAGCAGTTCTTC. The chain recombines TRBV2 with TRBJ2-1; no firm D call. The CDR3 length is 13 residues. Germline loops: CDR1 SNHLY, CDR2 FYNNEI. V was clipped by 1 base and J by 6 bases, with 7 bases between them. Full variable domain (remainder filled in from reference TRBV2 and TRBJ2-1): EPEVTQTPSHQVTQMGQEVILRCVPISNHLYFYWYRQILGQKVEFLVSFYNNEISEKSEIFDDQFSVERPDGSNFTLKIRSTKLEDSAMYFCASSEGPLNEQFFGPGTRLTVL.

The chain employs TRBV6-2 or TRBV6-3 and TRBJ2-1; 7 bases map to TRBD2. Germline CDR1 and CDR2: MNHEY and SVGEGT. J lost 7 bases, V lost 5 bases, and 14 bases had no gene match. This CDR3 has 16 amino acids. CDR3 amino acids: CASSEVEGGYGNEQFF. The CDR3 nucleotides read TGTGCCAGCAGTGAAGTCGAGGGAGGGTACGGGAATGAGCAGTTCTTC.

This clonotype was seen a single time. The rearrangement uses TRBV7-8 and TRBJ2-7, with 12 bases matching TRBD2. The V gene's germline CDR1 is SGHVS and CDR2 FQNEAQ. The V gene end was trimmed by 5 bases and the J gene end by 2 bases; junction bases not matched to a gene: 7. The CDR3 runs 16 residues. CDR3 loop: CASSRRTSGIAYEQYF. CDR3 nucleotides: TGTGCCAGCAGCCGCAGGACTAGCGGGATCGCCTACGAGCAGTACTTC.

This clonotype was counted many times. The gene calls are TRBV25-1 and TRBJ1-2; tentative D call: TRBD1 (5 bases). CDR1 and CDR2 (germline): MGHDK, SYGVNS. This CDR3 spans 16 amino acids. V was pared by 0 bases and J by 6 bases, with 17 bases between. The CDR3 coding sequence is TGTGCCAGCAGTGAATATGAGGGCAGGGTAACCGATGGCTACACCTTC. This gives the protein CASSEYEGRVTDGYTF.